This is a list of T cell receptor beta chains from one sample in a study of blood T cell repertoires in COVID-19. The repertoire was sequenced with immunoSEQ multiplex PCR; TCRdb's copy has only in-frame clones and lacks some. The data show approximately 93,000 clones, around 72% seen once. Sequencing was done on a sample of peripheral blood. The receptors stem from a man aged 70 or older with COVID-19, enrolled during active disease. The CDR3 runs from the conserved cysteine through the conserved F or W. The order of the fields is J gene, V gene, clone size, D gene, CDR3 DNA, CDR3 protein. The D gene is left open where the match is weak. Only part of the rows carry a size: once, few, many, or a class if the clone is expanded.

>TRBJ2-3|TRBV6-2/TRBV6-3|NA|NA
TGTGCCAGCAGTTACTCGTACTCCGGACTCCCTAGCAGGACGCAGTATTTT
CASSYSYSGLPSRTQYF
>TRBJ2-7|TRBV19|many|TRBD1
TGTGCCAGTAGTATCGGCTTCGGGACAGGGGACGAGCAGTACTTC
CASSIGFGTGDEQYF
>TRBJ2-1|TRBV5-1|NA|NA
TGCGCCAGCAGCCTGGGGAGAGGGGGAAGCTCCTACAATGAGCAGTTCTTC
CASSLGRGGSSYNEQFF
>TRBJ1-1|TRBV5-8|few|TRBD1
TGTGCCAGCAGCCGCGACAGGGGGTCGTACACTGAAGCTTTCTTT
CASSRDRGSYTEAFF
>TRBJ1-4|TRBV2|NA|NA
TGTGCCAGCAGCGGACAGACTAATGAAAAACTGTTTTTT
CASSGQTNEKLFF
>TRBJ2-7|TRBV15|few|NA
TGTGCCACCAGCAGAGACCGGATTTCGGCGGGGTCCTACGAGCAGTACTTC
CATSRDRISAGSYEQYF
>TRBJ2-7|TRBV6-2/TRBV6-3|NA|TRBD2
TGTGCCAGCAGTTACGGGACTAGCGGGGGTACCTACGAGCAGTACTTC
CASSYGTSGGTYEQYF
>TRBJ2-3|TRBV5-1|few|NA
TGCGCCAGCAGCTTGGAAGCCCCGGTCACAGATACGCAGTATTTT
CASSLEAPVTDTQYF
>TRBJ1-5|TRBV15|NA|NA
TGTGCCACCAGCAGGAACGGGGGGGTCTATAGCAATCAGCCCCAGCATTTT
CATSRNGGVYSNQPQHF
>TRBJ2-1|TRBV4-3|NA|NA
TGCGCCAGCAGCCTAACGACTAGTCCCTACAATGAGCAGTTCTTC
CASSLTTSPYNEQFF
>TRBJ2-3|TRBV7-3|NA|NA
TGTGCCAGCAGCCTCCTTAGCAACGCAGATACGCAGTATTTT
CASSLLSNADTQYF
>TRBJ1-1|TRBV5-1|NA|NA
TGCGCCAGCAGCTTGGTCCAGGGGAACACTGAAGCTTTCTTT
CASSLVQGNTEAFF
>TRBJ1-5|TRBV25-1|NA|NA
TGTGCCAGCAGGGAAGGCCATCAGCCCCAGCATTTT
CASREGHQPQHF
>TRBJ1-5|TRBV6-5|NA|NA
TGTGCCAGCAGTCCTAGGGGCAGAAGTCAGCCCCAGCATTTT
CASSPRGRSQPQHF
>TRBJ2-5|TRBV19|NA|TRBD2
TGTGCCAGTAGCCCACGGGGGGTGTACCAAGAGACCCAGTACTTC
CASSPRGVYQETQYF
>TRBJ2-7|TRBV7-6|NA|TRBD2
TGTGCCAGCAGCTTAGGTAGCGGGGGGATCGCCTACGAGCAGTACTTC
CASSLGSGGIAYEQYF